This T cell receptor beta chain was retrieved from a study of technical replicates of blood from a handful of donors. The repertoire was sequenced with immunoSEQ multiplex PCR; TCRdb's copy has only in-frame clones and lacks some. The data contain approximately 15,000 clones, approximately 90% of them singletons. This CDR3 has 13 amino acids. Germline V CDR1 and CDR2: SGHRS, YFSETQ. V lost 5 bases and J lost 1, with 9 bases in between. J is TRBJ1-1 and V is TRBV5-1; unclear D gene. The sequence was collected from a human donor in good health. What was sequenced was PBMCs. CDR3 sequence: CASSHGQNTEAFF. In DNA form, the CDR3 reads TGCGCCAGCAGTCACGGTCAGAACACTGAAGCTTTCTTT. Together with reference TRBV5-1 and TRBJ1-1, the CDR3 gives the full variable domain: KAGVTQTPRYLIKTRGQQVTLSCSPISGHRSVSWYQQTPGQGLQFLFEYFSETQRNKGNFPGRFSGRQFSNSRSEMNVSTLELGDSALYLCASSHGQNTEAFFGQGTRLTVV.